Following are 15 T cell receptor beta chains from one sample sequenced in a study of blood T cell repertoires in COVID-19. Here immunoSEQ multiplex PCR was the method, and the copy in TCRdb shows in-frame clones only, minus some. This sample has more than 400,000 clones; about 85% occur once, and the top ten carry 0.65% to 0.9%. The source material was PBMCs or T cells enriched from blood (not recorded which). The receptor source for this set is a young woman who had recovered from COVID-19.

The chain links TRBV5-5 to TRBJ2-7; the match to TRBD1 covers 7 bases. The CDR3 spans 15 residues. From germline, CDR1 is SGHKS and CDR2 YYEKEE (reference sequence). Losses at the gene ends were 2 bases for V and 0 bases for J; bases not matched to a gene: 5. The DNA for the CDR3 is TGTGCCAGCAGCTTAGGACAGGCACACTCCTACGAGCAGTACTTC. This codes for CASSLGQAHSYEQYF.

CDR3 in amino acids: CSASVSDQPQHF. The CDR3 DNA follows: TGCAGTGCTAGTGTGTCAGATCAGCCCCAGCATTTT. J is TRBJ1-5 and V is TRBV20-1; no definite D call. CDR1 and CDR2 (germline): DFQATT, SNEGSKA (reference sequence). The V end lost 3 bases, the J end lost 5 bases, and 8 bases lay between the germline ends. The CDR3 runs 12 residues.

This clone has just one count. As DNA, the CDR3 is TGTGCCAGCAGCTCGCGACAGACTTATTATAATTCACCCCTCCACTTT. Encoded protein: CASSSRQTYYNSPLHF. The chain links TRBV5-4 to TRBJ1-6; D may be TRBD1 (5 bases). Between the trimmed V and J ends, which lost 3 bases and 4 bases, there was a span of 14 bases. CDR1 SGHNT and CDR2 YYREEE come from the germline V gene (reference sequence). The CDR3 has 16 residues.

To note about this clone: This CDR3 is also generated by other DNA sequences in the sample. The chain links TRBV18 to TRBJ1-1; 9 bases line up with TRBD1. Germline CDR1 reads KGHSH; CDR2 reads LQKENI. V shed 3 bases, J shed 1 base, and the junction held 3 bases outside the gene matches. The CDR3 sequence is 15 residues long. CDR3 amino acids: CASSPRQGGNTEAFF. The CDR3 DNA reads as TGTGCCAGCTCACCCAGACAGGGGGGGAACACTGAAGCTTTCTTT.

The V gene is TRBV6-5, the J gene TRBJ1-5; the match to TRBD1 covers 12 bases. CDR3 length: 14 amino acids. Trimming cost V 11 bases and J 6 bases; bases outside gene matches: 8. Per germline, CDR1 MNHEY and CDR2 SVGAGI. CDR3 sequence (DNA): TGTGCCGCCTGGGACAGGGGGCATGGTCAGCCCCAGCATTTT. Its protein is CAAWDRGHGQPQHF.

The chain joins TRBV27 to TRBJ2-2, with 8 bases identical to TRBD2. The trim removed 7 bases at V and 7 bases at J, leaving 11 bases unmatched. The length of the CDR3 is 15 residues. CDR1 and CDR2 (germline): MNHEY, SMNVEV (reference sequence). This CDR3 reads CASMYASSGDGELFF. The CDR3, as DNA: TGTGCCAGCATGTACGCCAGTAGCGGGGACGGGGAGCTGTTTTTT.

V gene TRBV7-8 combines with J gene TRBJ2-2, with D maybe TRBD2 (6 bases). V was cut by 1 base and J by 6 bases, with 15 bases left in between. The CDR3 sequence is 16 residues long. Germline CDR1 reads SGHVS; CDR2 reads FQNEAQ. This CDR3 is CASSLGGTWMSGELFF. The CDR3 DNA reads TGTGCCAGCAGCTTAGGAGGGACTTGGATGTCCGGGGAGCTGTTTTTT.

The CDR3 reads CATSRDASGEAYNEQFF. The CDR3 coding sequence is TGTGCCACCAGCAGAGATGCGTCGGGGGAGGCCTACAATGAGCAGTTCTTC. The genes are TRBV15 and TRBJ2-1; the D gene is possibly TRBD2 (6 bases). There are 17 residues in the CDR3. With 0 bases removed from V and 2 bases from J, the gap between germline ends came to 14 bases. The germline gives CDR1 LNHNV, CDR2 YYDKDF (reference sequence). The complete variable domain, with remaining parts taken from reference TRBV15 and TRBJ2-1, reads DAMVIQNPRYQVTQFGKPVTLSCSQTLNHNVMYWYQQKSSQAPKLLFHYYDKDFNNEADTPDNFQSRRPNTSFCFLDIRSPGLGDTAMYLCATSRDASGEAYNEQFFGPGTRLTVL.

The rearrangement joins TRBV5-4 to TRBJ2-1; D gene uncertain. The CDR3 extends over 16 amino acids. From germline, CDR1 is SGHNT and CDR2 YYREEE (reference sequence). The germline V and J ends were trimmed by 4 bases and 1 base, with 15 bases remaining between them. CDR3 protein: CASSLPSGPSYNEQFF. The CDR3 DNA is TGTGCCAGCAGCCTCCCATCGGGTCCTTCCTACAATGAGCAGTTCTTC.

A word on this clone: Other DNA sequences in the same sample also yield this CDR3. The chain has TRBV5-1 and TRBJ1-1; D is possibly TRBD1 (5 bases). Germline V gives CDR1 SGHRS, CDR2 YFSETQ. V was cut by 4 bases and J by 0 bases, with 10 bases left in between. The CDR3 runs to 14 residues. The CDR3 reads CASSPTVLNTEAFF. CDR3 DNA sequence: TGCGCCAGCAGCCCGACAGTCCTGAACACTGAAGCTTTCTTT. Drawing the rest from reference TRBV5-1 and TRBJ1-1, the complete variable domain is KAGVTQTPRYLIKTRGQQVTLSCSPISGHRSVSWYQQTPGQGLQFLFEYFSETQRNKGNFPGRFSGRQFSNSRSEMNVSTLELGDSALYLCASSPTVLNTEAFFGQGTRLTVV.

The chain recombines TRBV5-1 with TRBJ2-3, with 7 bases matching TRBD1. Germline lookup yields CDR1 SGHRS and CDR2 YFSETQ. V dropped 7 bases and J dropped 6; count of bases not matched to a gene: 14. This CDR3 spans 15 amino acids. The CDR3 loop is CASDPGQTPSDTQYF. The CDR3 DNA reads as TGCGCCAGCGACCCGGGACAGACACCCTCGGATACGCAGTATTTT. Looking up the rest from reference TRBV5-1 and TRBJ2-3 gives the full variable domain: KAGVTQTPRYLIKTRGQQVTLSCSPISGHRSVSWYQQTPGQGLQFLFEYFSETQRNKGNFPGRFSGRQFSNSRSEMNVSTLELGDSALYLCASDPGQTPSDTQYFGPGTRLTVL.

This clone was seen only once. CDR3 bases: TGTGCCAGCTCGCAAGGTATAGGGGACACTGAAGCTTTCTTT. Translated, it gives CASSQGIGDTEAFF. The chain is built from TRBV2 and TRBJ1-1, with D perhaps TRBD1 (5 bases). The V end was cut by 8 bases, the J end by 3 bases, with 16 bases between. From germline, CDR1 is SNHLY and CDR2 FYNNEI. The CDR3 extends over 14 amino acids.

The rearrangement uses TRBV6-2 or TRBV6-3 and TRBJ2-7, with D perhaps matching TRBD2 (5 bases). The CDR3 loop spans 14 amino acids. V was cut by 2 bases and J by 1 base, with 9 bases left in between. Germline V gene lookup returns CDR1 MNHEY and CDR2 SVGEGT. The CDR3 is CASSYGSVSYEQYF. The CDR3 nucleotides are TGTGCCAGCAGTTACGGTAGCGTATCCTACGAGCAGTACTTC.

The chain uses TRBV6-5 and TRBJ1-1; no clear D. The V and J ends lost 6 bases and 3 bases respectively, with 14 bases between them. The CDR3 loop spans 14 amino acids. Germline V lookup: CDR1 MNHEY, CDR2 SVGAGI. CDR3 nucleotides: TGTGCCAGCAGGCCGCCTGGGAGCTACACTGAAGCTTTCTTT. It codes for CASRPPGSYTEAFF.

The V and J genes are TRBV7-9 and TRBJ2-1; D is unresolved. V lost 3 bases and J 8 bases, leaving 8 bases between the germline ends. From germline, CDR1 is SEHNR and CDR2 FQNEAQ (reference sequence). The CDR3 runs 12 residues. CDR3 DNA: TGTGCCAGCAGCTTTCAGTTCGATGAGCAGTTCTTC. Translated: CASSFQFDEQFF.